What follows are 7 T cell receptor beta chains derived from one specimen sequenced in a study of Ad26.COV2.S vaccination and SARS-CoV-2 variants. The treatment: over 15 received Ad26.COV2.S at low or high dose, single or two shots; about 5 received placebo; per-sample allocation not given. Sampling was performed 63 days after the first vaccine or placebo injection. Using immunoSEQ multiplex PCR, the repertoire was profiled, and TCRdb retains in-frame clones only, with some absent. The table lists more than 300,000 clones, roughly 86% of them singletons. The specimen was peripheral blood, collected in a trial of Ad26.COV2.S vaccine versus placebo. The receptors stem from a person aged 18-60 years who received the Ad26.COV2.S COVID-19 vaccine or a placebo.

The chain has TRBV6-1 and TRBJ1-2; 8 bases fit TRBD1. Germline V CDR1 and CDR2: MNHNS, SASEGT. The V and J ends lost 0 bases and 3 bases, in that order; junction bases with no gene match: 12. This CDR3 spans 18 amino acids. Here the CDR3 reads CASSEAGRGHRGDYGYTF. For the CDR3, the DNA is TGTGCCAGCAGTGAAGCGGGGAGGGGGCACAGGGGGGACTATGGCTACACCTTC.

V is TRBV5-4 and J is TRBJ1-2; 8 bases fit TRBD1. With V trimmed by 3 bases and J by 1 base, 2 bases remained unmatched. Germline CDR1 is SGHNT and CDR2 is YYREEE (reference sequence). There are 14 residues in the CDR3. The CDR3 region has the DNA TGTGCCAGCAGCTCAGGGGGCCTTAACTATGGCTACACCTTC. Protein: CASSSGGLNYGYTF.

V gene TRBV20-1 combines with J gene TRBJ2-2; D remains unclear. From germline, CDR1 is DFQATT and CDR2 SNEGSKA (reference sequence). The CDR3 sequence is 13 residues long. V was shortened by 3 bases and J by 5 bases, with 10 bases between the two germline ends. CDR3 bases: TGCAGTGCTAGTTTAGGGTATACCGGGGAGCTGTTTTTT. Protein: CSASLGYTGELFF.

The V gene is TRBV6-5, the J gene TRBJ1-4; TRBD1 aligns across 7 bases. Trimming at V came to 7 bases and at J to 3 bases, leaving 8 bases not matched to a gene. The CDR3 consists of 15 residues. Germline V gene sequence: CDR1 MNHEY, CDR2 SVGAGI. The CDR3 region is CASTRRDRANEKLFF. CDR3 DNA sequence: TGTGCCAGCACTAGAAGGGACAGAGCTAATGAAAAACTGTTTTTT.

The rearrangement joins TRBV14 to TRBJ1-1; 7 nucleotides agree with TRBD1. This CDR3 contains 17 residues. The V gene's germline CDR1 is SGHDN and CDR2 FVKESK. Trimming removed 5 bases from V and 3 bases from J; junction bases left unmatched: 15. CDR3 in amino acids: CASSEVLTGTGYTEAFF. In DNA form, the CDR3 reads TGTGCCAGCAGCGAAGTCCTGACAGGGACCGGCTACACTGAAGCTTTCTTT.

The chain couples TRBV5-1 to TRBJ1-3; D is undetermined. Germline V gene data show CDR1 as SGHRS and CDR2 as YFSETQ. The CDR3 loop spans 16 amino acids. With 0 bases removed from V and 0 bases from J, the gap between germline ends came to 10 bases. The CDR3 coding sequence is TGCGCCAGCAGCTTGGTTCCGCAGGACTCTGGAAACACCATATATTTT. Protein product: CASSLVPQDSGNTIYF.

This clone is a singleton in its sample. The chain links TRBV19 to TRBJ1-6; D may be TRBD1 (6 bases). V lost 3 bases and J 8 bases, leaving 23 bases between the germline ends. CDR1 is LNHDA and CDR2 is SQIVND in the germline V gene (reference sequence). The CDR3 extends over 18 amino acids. The chain's CDR3 is CASSISITGPLSDSPLHF. The CDR3 DNA reads as TGTGCCAGTAGTATCAGTATCACAGGGCCCCTATCTGATTCACCCCTCCACTTT.